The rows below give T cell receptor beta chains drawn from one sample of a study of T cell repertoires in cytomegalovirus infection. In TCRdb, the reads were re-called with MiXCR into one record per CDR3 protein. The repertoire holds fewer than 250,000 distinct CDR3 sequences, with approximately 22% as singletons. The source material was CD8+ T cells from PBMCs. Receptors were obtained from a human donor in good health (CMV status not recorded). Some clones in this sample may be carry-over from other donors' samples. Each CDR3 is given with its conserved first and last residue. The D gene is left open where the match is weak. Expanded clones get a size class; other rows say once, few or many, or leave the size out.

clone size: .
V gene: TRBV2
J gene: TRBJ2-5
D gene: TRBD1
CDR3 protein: CASSGVVGTEETQYF
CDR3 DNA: TGTGCCAGCAGTGGGGTCGTTGGGACAGAAGAGACCCAGTACTTC

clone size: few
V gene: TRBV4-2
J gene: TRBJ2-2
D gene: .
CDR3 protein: CASSPSGEDGELFF
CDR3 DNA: TGTGCCAGCAGCCCCAGCGGAGAAGACGGGGAGCTGTTTTTT

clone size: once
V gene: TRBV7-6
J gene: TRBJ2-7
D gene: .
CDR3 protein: CASSPQWGSYEQYF
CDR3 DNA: TGTGCCAGCAGCCCCCAATGGGGAAGCTACGAGCAGTACTTC

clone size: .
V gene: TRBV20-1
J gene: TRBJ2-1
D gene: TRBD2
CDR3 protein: CSARGGLANEQFF
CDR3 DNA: TGCAGTGCTAGAGGAGGACTAGCCAATGAGCAGTTCTTC

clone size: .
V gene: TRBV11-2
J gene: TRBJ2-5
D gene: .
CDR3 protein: CASSPPIGVPQETQYF
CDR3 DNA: TGTGCCAGCAGCCCTCCCATCGGGGTCCCCCAAGAGACCCAGTACTTC

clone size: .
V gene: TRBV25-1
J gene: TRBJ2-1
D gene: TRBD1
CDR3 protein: CASSVWRAGGGDEQFF
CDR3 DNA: TGTGCCAGCAGTGTCTGGCGAGCAGGGGGCGGGGATGAGCAGTTCTTC

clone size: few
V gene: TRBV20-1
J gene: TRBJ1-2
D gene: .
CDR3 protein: CSARDILNYGYTF
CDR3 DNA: TGCAGTGCTAGGGACATCCTTAACTATGGCTACACCTTC

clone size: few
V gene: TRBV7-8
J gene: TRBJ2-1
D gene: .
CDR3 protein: CASSLWGTNEQFF
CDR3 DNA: TGTGCCAGCAGCTTATGGGGGACAAACGAGCAGTTCTTC

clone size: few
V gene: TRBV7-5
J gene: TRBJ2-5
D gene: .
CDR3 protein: CISVPEATDRAETQYF
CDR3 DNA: .

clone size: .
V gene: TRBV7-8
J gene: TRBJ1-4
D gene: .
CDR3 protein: CASSLSGRREKLFF
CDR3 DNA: TGTGCCAGCAGCTTATCAGGGCGTAGGGAAAAACTGTTTTTT

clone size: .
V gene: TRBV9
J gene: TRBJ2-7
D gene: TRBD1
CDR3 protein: CASSVGTGGNYEQYF
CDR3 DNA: TGTGCCAGCAGCGTCGGGACAGGGGGTAACTACGAGCAGTACTTC

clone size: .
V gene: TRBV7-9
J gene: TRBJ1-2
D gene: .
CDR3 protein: CASSSITRDPLEGYTF
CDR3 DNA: TGTGCCAGCAGCTCCATCACACGGGATCCACTAGAAGGCTACACCTTC

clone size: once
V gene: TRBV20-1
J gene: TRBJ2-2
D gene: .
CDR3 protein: CSAAYRSGELFF
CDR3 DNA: TGCAGTGCTGCATATCGGTCCGGGGAGCTGTTTTTT

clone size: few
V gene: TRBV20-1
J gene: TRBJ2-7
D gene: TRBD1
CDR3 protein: CSADRASYEQYF
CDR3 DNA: TGCAGTGCTGACAGGGCTTCCTACGAGCAGTACTTC

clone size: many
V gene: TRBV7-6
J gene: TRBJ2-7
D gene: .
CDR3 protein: CASSGSGTPYEQYF
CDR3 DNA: TGTGCCAGCAGCGGGTCCGGGACCCCGTACGAGCAGTACTTC

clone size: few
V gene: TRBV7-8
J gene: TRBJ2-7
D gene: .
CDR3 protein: CASSLAGTPSSYEQYF
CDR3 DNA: TGTGCCAGCAGCTTAGCCGGGACTCCGAGCTCCTACGAGCAGTACTTC

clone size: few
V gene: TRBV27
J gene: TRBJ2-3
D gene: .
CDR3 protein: CASSLMSPRGFTDTQYF
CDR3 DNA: TGTGCCAGCAGTTTAATGAGCCCTCGAGGTTTCACAGATACGCAGTATTTT

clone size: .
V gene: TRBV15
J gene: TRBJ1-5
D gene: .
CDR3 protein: CATSGTVGGQPQHF
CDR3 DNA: TGTGCCACCAGCGGTACCGTGGGGGGTCAGCCCCAGCATTTT

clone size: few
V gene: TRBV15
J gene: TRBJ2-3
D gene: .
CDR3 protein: CATSRDRGSGATDTQYF
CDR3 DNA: TGTGCCACCAGCAGAGATAGGGGATCCGGCGCGACAGATACGCAGTATTTT

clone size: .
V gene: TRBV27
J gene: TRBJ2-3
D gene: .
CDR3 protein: CASAGVSDTQYF
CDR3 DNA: TGTGCCAGCGCCGGGGTTTCAGATACGCAGTATTTT

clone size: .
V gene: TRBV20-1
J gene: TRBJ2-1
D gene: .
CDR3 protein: CSARDLRDNEQFF
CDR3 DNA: TGCAGTGCTAGGGATCTACGGGATAATGAGCAGTTCTTC

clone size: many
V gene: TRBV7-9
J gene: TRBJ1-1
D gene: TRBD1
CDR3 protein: CASSLAQGQFEAFF
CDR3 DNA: TGTGCCAGCAGCTTAGCGCAGGGACAGTTTGAAGCTTTCTTT

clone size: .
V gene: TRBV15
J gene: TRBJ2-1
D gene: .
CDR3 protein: CATSRDPSRDNEQFF
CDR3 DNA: TGTGCCACCAGCAGAGATCCCTCCAGGGACAATGAGCAGTTCTTC

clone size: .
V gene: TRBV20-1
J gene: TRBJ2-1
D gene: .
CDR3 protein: CSARLINYNEQFF
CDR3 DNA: TGCAGTGCTCGCTTAATAAATTACAATGAGCAGTTCTTC

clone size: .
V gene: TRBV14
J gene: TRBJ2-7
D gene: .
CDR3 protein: CASSQWGGATSSYEQYF
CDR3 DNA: TGTGCCAGCAGCCAGTGGGGGGGGGCTACCAGTTCCTACGAGCAGTACTTC

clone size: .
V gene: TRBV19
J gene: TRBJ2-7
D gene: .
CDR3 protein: CASSTQGNYEQYF
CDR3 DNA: TGTGCCAGTAGTACGCAGGGAAACTACGAGCAGTACTTC

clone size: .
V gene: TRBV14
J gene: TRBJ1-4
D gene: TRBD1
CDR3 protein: CASSQQGITGATNEKLFF
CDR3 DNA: TGTGCCAGCAGCCAACAGGGTATAACAGGGGCAACTAATGAAAAACTGTTTTTT

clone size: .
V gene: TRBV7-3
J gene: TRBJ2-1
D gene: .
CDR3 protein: CASSRRGGNEQFF
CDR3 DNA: TGTGCCAGCAGCCGGAGGGGGGGCAATGAGCAGTTCTTC

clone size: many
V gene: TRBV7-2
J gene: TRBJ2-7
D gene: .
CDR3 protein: CASSLFETSYEQYF
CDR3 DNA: TGTGCCAGCAGCTTATTCGAGACGTCCTACGAGCAGTACTTC

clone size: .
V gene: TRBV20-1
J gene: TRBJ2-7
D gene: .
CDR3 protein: CSARVGGLSSYEQYF
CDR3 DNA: TGCAGTGCTAGAGTTGGGGGCCTGAGCTCCTACGAGCAGTACTTC

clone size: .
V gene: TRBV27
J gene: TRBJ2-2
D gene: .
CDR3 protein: CASTSVNTGELFF
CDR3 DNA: TGTGCCAGCACTTCGGTGAACACCGGGGAGCTGTTTTTT